This T cell receptor beta chain was retrieved from a study of T cell clonotyping in hematopoietic cell transplantation (dated by TCRdb to about 2021). Turning to the overall study: Recipient samples taken before transplant were obtained following cytoreduction. The study collected 130 or so blood samples from some 35 consecutive transplant recipients and their related donors. Patient recruitment ran from 2015 to early 2017, and follow-up continued until late 2020 or death. On the study overall, not on this receptor specifically: Overlap with donor repertoires was found for only a small fraction of recipient repertoires, with over 97% found to appear de novo at the given depth. Inverse Simpson Index values from donors and from recipients before transplant predicted broader TCR repertoire diversity after transplant. The sample size was limited, and CD4 and CD8 repertoire contributions could not be separated because cells were not sorted. A decrease in recipient TCR diversity was observed after transplant, and a progressive increase in pathologically expanded clonotypes was seen from day 30 to day 180.

Via the germline V gene, CDR1 is SGDLS and CDR2 YYNGEE. The CDR3 sequence holds 12 residues, the cysteine and phenylalanine included. The retained sequence is limited to the CDR3, 36 bases, with the frame set at the first base. The germline ends are 4 bases apart after V is trimmed by 4 bases and J by 1 base. The time point label, as the study defines it: recipient sample about 28 days before transplant, after cytoreduction. Recipient blood was collected about 28 days before transplant and at days 30, 100 and 180 after transplant. Nuclei Lysis Solution was used to extract genomic DNA from fresh or cryopreserved unfractionated peripheral blood mononuclear cells. Points on this clone: Which antigen it targets is not known. No base-level quality is on record; no much larger clone is a single base apart.

The immunoSEQ assay, a bias-controlled multiplex PCR with V- and J-specific primers, was used to amplify TCR beta CDR3 regions from genomic DNA. In a second PCR step, the CDR3 amplicons were tagged with a proprietary barcode plus Illumina adapter sequences. An Illumina MiSeq instrument was used to sequence the CDR3 libraries. Under the source paper's analysis protocol: immunoSEQ Analyzer 3.0 was used for export and quality control, with R Bioconductor and Immunarch used for downstream analyses. Only productive rearrangements in the normalized downsampled data set went into calculating the repertoire metrics. Clonotypes larger than 5 templates in the normalized cohort were defined as pathologically expanded. The Inverse Simpson Index was used to measure repertoire diversity. To capture all clonotypes, the CMV-specificity analyses were run on the non-normalized data set. TCRdb re-hosts the immuneACCESS table, in-frame sequences only. Its copies lack some clones; in the studies checked, an unresolved V gene accounts for under half of them, and the cause for the rest is not known. V, J and clone size derive from that table, while D and trimming were established from the DNA sequence. The sample table lists several thousand clones, around 97% of them with a count of one. Clones ranked in the top ten supply around a sixth of the sample.

The sequenced sample was peripheral blood mononuclear cells, obtained before stem cell transplant. The sequence was obtained from a man between 65 and 80 years old with acute myeloid leukemia. Some clones in this sample may be carry-over from other donors' samples. Recombination connected TRBV9 to TRBJ2-3; no D segment can be confidently identified. The DNA sequence follows: TGTGCCAGCAGCCCCCGCACAGATACGCAGTATTTT. Its translation reads: CASSPRTDTQYF.